This TCR beta chain appears in the sequencing data of a study of T cell responses to AZD1222 COVID-19 vaccine. Clones were read by immunoSEQ multiplex PCR, and TCRdb kept only the in-frame ones, dropping some. Of some 150,000 clones listed, approximately 92% are singletons. CDR3 length: 15 amino acids. V shed 6 bases and J shed 2 bases, with 14 bases lying between them. Germline V CDR1 and CDR2: MNHEY, SMNVEV (reference sequence). The chain recombines TRBV27 with TRBJ2-1; D not certain. Source: peripheral blood, taken 28 days after the second AZD1222 dose. The sequence came from an adult who received the AZD1222 COVID-19 vaccine. Here the CDR3 reads CASSGDASTYNEQFF. CDR3 in DNA: TGTGCCAGCAGCGGAGACGCGAGCACCTACAATGAGCAGTTCTTC.